The clone carrying this TCR beta chain ranks as medium-sized. Antigen unknown. The data are from a study of OX40 agonist ivuxolimab in advanced cancers. Study information: Age averaged around 60 years (range about 20 to 79), and around 78% were male. Of the patients, three showed partial responses, one with hepatocellular carcinoma and two with cutaneous melanoma. Findings and limits, study-wide: CD8+ T cells were the subset that, on average, had more expanded clones than CD4+.

Assay: immunoSEQ multiplex PCR; the TCRdb copy retains only in-frame clones and omits some. The sample shows about 36,000 clones, roughly three quarters of them seen only once. The CDR3 runs 15 residues. CDR1 is MNHEY and CDR2 is SVGAGI in the germline V gene. V lost 2 bases and J lost 0, with 10 bases in between. This TCR was recovered from an adult with an advanced solid tumor such as melanoma, head and neck, liver or kidney cancer. This material consisted of CD4+ or CD8+ T cells sorted from blood, taken in a trial of the OX40 agonist ivuxolimab. V and J are TRBV6-5 and TRBJ1-1; D might be TRBD1 (6 bases). As DNA, the CDR3 is TGTGCCAGCAGTTACGGGGGGGCACTGAACACTGAAGCTTTCTTT. Translating gives CASSYGGALNTEAFF.